These 15 T cell receptor beta chains share one sample of origin, sequenced in a study of blood T cell repertoires in COVID-19. The repertoire was sequenced with immunoSEQ multiplex PCR; TCRdb's copy has only in-frame clones and lacks some. This table has over 250,000 clones, approximately 90% appearing once. Sequencing was performed on peripheral blood. Receptors were obtained from a woman aged 25 to 45 with COVID-19, enrolled during active disease.

This chain connects TRBV27 to TRBJ1-6; TRBD1 matches at 7 bases. V was clipped by 6 bases and J by 7 bases; unmatched bases: 12. Germline V gene data show CDR1 as MNHEY and CDR2 as SMNVEV (reference sequence). CDR3 length: 16 amino acids. For the CDR3, the DNA is TGTGCCAGCAGCCGCCGGACAGGCCCCGAAAATTCACCCCTCCACTTT. Translation: CASSRRTGPENSPLHF.

The chain's CDR3 is CASSPRGVDQPQHF. CDR3 coding DNA: TGTGCCAGCAGCCCCCGGGGGGTAGATCAGCCCCAGCATTTT. V and J are TRBV7-9 and TRBJ1-5, with a tentative D call TRBD1 (5 bases). Germline V gene sequence: CDR1 SEHNR, CDR2 FQNEAQ (reference sequence). This CDR3 is built from 14 residues. Trimming shortened V by 5 bases and J by 5 bases, and 13 bases separated the two germline ends.

In its sample, this clone was seen a few times. The rearrangement joins TRBV3-1 (or the pseudogene TRBV3-2) to TRBJ1-1; 7 nucleotides agree with TRBD1. With V trimmed by 0 bases and J by 3 bases, 7 bases remained unmatched. Germline CDR1 is LGHDT and CDR2 is YNNKEL (reference sequence). The CDR3 loop spans 16 amino acids. In DNA form, the CDR3 reads TGTGCCAGCAGCCAAGATGAAGGACAGGTGGACACTGAAGCTTTCTTT. This gives the protein CASSQDEGQVDTEAFF.

The rearrangement uses TRBV7-9 and TRBJ2-5, with TRBD2 matching over 13 bases. This CDR3 is 17 amino acids long. Germline CDR1 is SEHNR and CDR2 is FQNEAQ (reference sequence). Trimming cost V 5 bases and J 5 bases; bases outside gene matches: 11. The CDR3 is CASSPRTSGSLGETQYF. The CDR3 nucleotides read TGTGCCAGCAGCCCCCGGACTAGCGGGAGTCTGGGGGAGACCCAGTACTTC.

The chain combines TRBV11-2 with TRBJ1-2; D not certain. This CDR3 comprises 12 residues. Germline-derived CDR1 and CDR2 are SGHAT and FQNNGV. V was clipped by 3 bases and J by 6 bases, with 8 bases between them. The CDR3 bases are TGTGCCAGCAGCTTTCGGTTCGATGGCTACACCTTC. It is translated as CASSFRFDGYTF.

The rearrangement joins TRBV9 to TRBJ2-1, with D perhaps matching TRBD2 (5 bases). Between the trimmed V and J ends, which lost 2 bases and 9 bases, there was a span of 12 bases. Germline CDR1 reads SGDLS; CDR2 reads YYNGEE. CDR3 size: 13 residues. CDR3: CASSVDGSGEQFF. The CDR3 bases are TGTGCCAGCAGCGTGGATGGGAGTGGTGAGCAGTTCTTC.

The V and J genes are TRBV27 and TRBJ2-6; possibly TRBD2 for D (5 bases). The CDR3 runs to 15 residues. V lost 3 bases to trimming and J lost 3 bases, with 9 bases between them. The germline CDR1 and CDR2 sequences are MNHEY and SMNVEV (reference sequence). CDR3 loop: CASSFSRDGANVLTF. The CDR3 DNA follows: TGTGCCAGCAGTTTTTCCCGGGATGGGGCCAACGTCCTGACTTTC.

The chain employs TRBV10-3 and TRBJ2-7, with D perhaps TRBD1 (6 bases). Trimming took off 3 bases at V and 0 bases at J, with 15 bases between the two ends. The CDR3 is made up of 16 amino acids. CDR1 and CDR2 from the germline V gene are ENHRY and SYGVKD. In nucleotides, the CDR3 is TGTGCCATCAGTGACCCAGGACAGACCAGCTCCTACGAGCAGTACTTC. Translated, it gives CAISDPGQTSSYEQYF.

The gene calls are TRBV5-4 and TRBJ2-6; D perhaps matches TRBD1 (6 bases). From germline, CDR1 is SGHNT and CDR2 YYREEE (reference sequence). The CDR3 is 16 amino acids. V shed 0 bases and J shed 2 bases, with 9 bases lying between them. The CDR3 nucleotides are TGTGCCAGCAGCTTGGCAGGGGATGCTGGGGCCAACGTCCTGACTTTC. Protein sequence: CASSLAGDAGANVLTF. The full variable domain, in which reference TRBV5-4 and TRBJ2-6 provide the parts outside the CDR3, is ETGVTQSPTHLIKTRGQQVTLRCSSQSGHNTVSWYQQALGQGPQFIFQYYREEENGRGNFPPRFSGLQFPNYSSELNVNALELDDSALYLCASSLAGDAGANVLTFGAGSRLTVL.

This clone was detected once. V gene TRBV7-3 combines with J gene TRBJ2-7; the D gene is possibly TRBD2 (7 bases). There are 14 residues in the CDR3. CDR1 and CDR2 (germline): SGHTA, FQGTGA. The V end was cut by 5 bases, the J end by 2 bases, with 13 bases between. The CDR3 DNA follows: TGTGCCAGCAGCCTCGGGGGGCCCCCCTACGAGCAGTACTTC. It translates to CASSLGGPPYEQYF.

The chain recombines TRBV19 with TRBJ2-5; tentatively, D is TRBD1 (5 bases). V lost 6 bases to trimming and J lost 7 bases, with 12 bases between them. Germline V gene lookup returns CDR1 LNHDA and CDR2 SQIVND (reference sequence). The CDR3 spans 12 residues. The CDR3 region is CASSSGIGTQYF. The CDR3, as DNA: TGTGCCAGTAGCTCAGGGATTGGGACCCAGTACTTC.

The rearrangement uses TRBV5-1 and TRBJ1-1, with 12 positions matching TRBD1. This CDR3 region has 18 residues. CDR1 is SGHRS, CDR2 YFSETQ, per germline. The ends lost 0 bases at V and 6 bases at J; junction bases unmatched: 12. CDR3 sequence: CASSLASGQGAQFAEAFF. The CDR3 nucleotides read TGCGCCAGCAGCTTGGCCTCGGGACAGGGGGCTCAGTTCGCTGAAGCTTTCTTT.

This chain uses TRBV14 with TRBJ2-3; D is perhaps TRBD2 (5 bases). Trimming took off 4 bases at V and 8 bases at J, with 13 bases between the two ends. CDR1 SGHDN and CDR2 FVKESK come from the germline V gene. The CDR3 is 13 amino acids. The CDR3 coding sequence is TGTGCCAGCAGCCCGATACGTGGGAGTACGCAGTATTTT. As protein: CASSPIRGSTQYF.

V and J are TRBV24-1 and TRBJ1-2; 7 bases agree with TRBD1. Germline CDR1 is KGHDR and CDR2 is SFDVKD. This CDR3 is built from 13 residues. V lost 4 bases, J lost 6 bases, and 4 bases stayed unmatched. As DNA, the CDR3 is TGTGCCACCAGTGACGGACAGGCTAATGGCTACACCTTC. Amino acids: CATSDGQANGYTF.

The chain employs TRBV30 and TRBJ1-2; 7 bases match TRBD1. The CDR3 consists of 12 residues. The V and J ends lost 4 bases and 8 bases, in that order; junction bases with no gene match: 7. Germline CDR1 GTSNPN, CDR2 SVGIG (reference sequence). The CDR3 is CAWTPPDRGYTF. The CDR3 DNA follows: TGTGCCTGGACCCCCCCGGACAGGGGCTACACCTTC.